A selection of T cell receptor beta chains follows, all from one sample in a study of blood T cell repertoires in COVID-19. TCRdb's copy holds only in-frame clones and misses some; the assay was immunoSEQ multiplex PCR. The table has about 240,000 clones, about 84% seen once. The sequenced sample was peripheral blood. The source is a man older than 75 with acute or convalescent COVID-19. Each CDR3 is given with its conserved first and last residue. D genes are given only for firm matches. Clone size is shown for a subset of rows, as once, few, many or a class of expanded clone.

clone_size	d_call	v_call	cdr3_length	j_call	cdr3_nt	cdr3_aa
NA	NA	TRBV10-3	13	TRBJ1-2	TGTGCCATCAGTGAGGGAGGGAACTATGGCTACACCTTC	CAISEGGNYGYTF
NA	NA	TRBV28	14	TRBJ1-1	TGTGCCAGCTCAGGGGACCTGATGAACACTGAAGCTTTCTTT	CASSGDLMNTEAFF
NA	NA	TRBV5-1	16	TRBJ2-2	TGCGCCAGCACCGCCCGGGGGATAGCGAACACCGGGGAGCTGTTTTTT	CASTARGIANTGELFF
NA	NA	TRBV11-2	13	TRBJ2-7	TGTGCCAGCAGCCACGACGGAGCCTACGAGCAGTACTTC	CASSHDGAYEQYF
NA	NA	TRBV27	13	TRBJ2-1	TGTGCCAGCAGTTCCCGTCTACCGAATGAGCAGTTCTTC	CASSSRLPNEQFF
NA	NA	TRBV28	12	TRBJ1-2	TGTGCCAGTGCGGGGCAAAACTATGGCTACACCTTC	CASAGQNYGYTF
once	NA	TRBV24-1	17	TRBJ1-5	TGTGCCACCAGTGCCCCCCCGGGCAGGGGTCGGAATCAGCCCCAGCATTTT	CATSAPPGRGRNQPQHF
NA	TRBD1	TRBV7-9	15	TRBJ2-2	TGTGCCAGCTTCCGGACAGGGGTCTTTACCGGGGAGCTGTTTTTT	CASFRTGVFTGELFF
NA	TRBD1	TRBV6-5	15	TRBJ2-3	TGTGCCAGCAGGGCCGGGACAGGGCACACAGATACGCAGTATTTT	CASRAGTGHTDTQYF
NA	TRBD1	TRBV9	16	TRBJ2-2	TGTGCCAGCAGCCCCCGGACAGGGTGGTTGTCCGGGGAGCTGTTTTTT	CASSPRTGWLSGELFF
NA	NA	TRBV7-8	15	TRBJ2-7	TGTGCCAGCAGCTTAGCTTGGGCTGAAGGGGCCGAGCAGTACTTC	CASSLAWAEGAEQYF
NA	NA	TRBV2	10	TRBJ2-7	TGTGCCAGCAGTGTCTCCGAGCAGTACTTC	CASSVSEQYF
NA	NA	TRBV29-1	11	TRBJ2-7	TGCAGCGTTGACAGGGGCTACGAGCAGTACTTC	CSVDRGYEQYF
NA	TRBD1	TRBV11-3	17	TRBJ2-7	TGTGCCAGCAGCTTAGACCCACCGGGACAGGGCGGCTACGAGCAGTACTTC	CASSLDPPGQGGYEQYF
NA	NA	TRBV5-1	12	TRBJ2-3	TGCGCCAGCAGCACTAGCACAGATACGCAGTATTTT	CASSTSTDTQYF
NA	TRBD2	TRBV5-1	14	TRBJ2-1	TGCGCCAGCAGCAACAGACTAGCCCCGGGGGAGCAGTTCTTC	CASSNRLAPGEQFF
NA	NA	TRBV6-6	19	TRBJ1-3	TGTGCCAGCAGTCCTTTAAGGGGTGGCAGGGCTCCCTCTGGAAACACCATATATTTT	CASSPLRGGRAPSGNTIYF
NA	TRBD1	TRBV7-2	14	TRBJ1-2	TGTGCCAGCAGCTACGGGACAGGGGCCTATGGCTACACCTTC	CASSYGTGAYGYTF
NA	NA	TRBV19	14	TRBJ1-1	TGTGCCAGTAGTGCGGGACGGCTGAACACTGAAGCTTTCTTT	CASSAGRLNTEAFF
NA	NA	TRBV5-5	15	TRBJ1-3	TGTGCCAGCAGCCGTGGAGATGCTACTGGAAACACCATATATTTT	CASSRGDATGNTIYF
once	NA	TRBV12-3/TRBV12-4	13	TRBJ2-2	TGTGCCAGCAGTTTACGCGGCACCGGGGAGCTGTTTTTT	CASSLRGTGELFF
NA	TRBD1	TRBV5-1	14	TRBJ1-1	TGCGCCAGCAGCCGTAGACAGGGGAACACTGAAGCTTTCTTT	CASSRRQGNTEAFF
once	TRBD1	TRBV6-6	16	TRBJ1-2	TGTGCCAGCAGCGGACAGGGGAGAGAGTCGGCTTATGGCTACACCTTC	CASSGQGRESAYGYTF
NA	NA	TRBV9	15	TRBJ2-1	TGTGCCAGCAGCGTAGTCGACTTAAACTACAATGAGCAGTTCTTC	CASSVVDLNYNEQFF
NA	NA	TRBV5-1	15	TRBJ1-3	TGCGCCAGCAGCTTGGAGTCAGGGGCAGGAAACACCATATATTTT	CASSLESGAGNTIYF
NA	TRBD1	TRBV4-2	15	TRBJ1-2	TGTGCCAGCAGCCGGAACGGACAGGGGGTCAACGGCTACACCTTC	CASSRNGQGVNGYTF
NA	TRBD1	TRBV15	14	TRBJ1-6	TGTGCCACCAGCAGCAGGGGGCGCGGTTCACCCCTCCACTTT	CATSSRGRGSPLHF
NA	NA	TRBV6-2/TRBV6-3	16	TRBJ2-7	TGTGCCAGCAGTTACCTACAGGGAGCTGGTAAGGACGAGCAGTACTTC	CASSYLQGAGKDEQYF
NA	TRBD1	TRBV12-5	13	TRBJ2-5	TGTGCTAGTGGACAGGGGGCTCAAGAGACCCAGTACTTC	CASGQGAQETQYF
once	TRBD1	TRBV5-4	15	TRBJ2-5	TGTGCCAGCAGCAGGGACAGCTATACCCAAGAGACCCAGTACTTC	CASSRDSYTQETQYF
once	NA	TRBV7-9	15	TRBJ1-2	TGTGCCAGCAGCTCCGGACAGTTTATTACCTATGGCTACACCTTC	CASSSGQFITYGYTF
NA	TRBD2	TRBV7-2	14	TRBJ2-1	TGTGCCAGCGCCCTAGCGGGCCCATACAATGAGCAGTTCTTC	CASALAGPYNEQFF
NA	TRBD1	TRBV15	15	TRBJ2-5	TGTGCCACCAGCAGAGGGGGACAGAGCCAAGAGACCCAGTACTTC	CATSRGGQSQETQYF
NA	TRBD2	TRBV6-5	15	TRBJ2-7	TGTGCCAGCGCCAGGGTTGCGGGGGGATACTACGAGCAGTACTTC	CASARVAGGYYEQYF